Listed here are 29 T cell receptor beta chains from one sample, sequenced in a study of blood T cell repertoires in COVID-19. Profiling relied on immunoSEQ multiplex PCR, and the TCRdb table lists in-frame clones only, not all of them. This sample has under 250,000 clones, with 85% found just once. The sequenced sample was peripheral blood. The origin of the receptors is a woman between 70 and 85 years old with COVID-19, enrolled during active disease.

The chain combines TRBV12-3 or TRBV12-4 with TRBJ2-2; D is undetermined. Trimming took 7 bases from V and 7 from J, leaving 10 bases between them. The length of the CDR3 is 12 residues. CDR3 region: CASMRPNGELFF. Here the CDR3 DNA reads TGTGCCAGCATGCGGCCGAACGGGGAGCTGTTTTTT.

The genes are TRBV3-1 (or the pseudogene TRBV3-2) and TRBJ1-5; D is unresolved. The CDR3 is 15 amino acids. CDR1 is LGHDT, CDR2 YNNKEL, per germline (reference sequence). The V end was cut by 1 base, the J end by 5 bases, with 12 bases between. The CDR3 coding sequence is TGTGCCAGCAGCCAAGGTCGGGGTCCAGATCAGCCCCAGCATTTT. Translation gives CASSQGRGPDQPQHF.

This rearrangement joins TRBV19 to TRBJ2-3, with D possibly being TRBD1 (7 bases). Germline loops: CDR1 LNHDA, CDR2 SQIVND (reference sequence). CDR3 length: 17 residues. Trimming stripped 4 bases from V and 3 bases from J, with 20 bases between. CDR3 loop: CASSNERRGPWTDTQYF. Here the CDR3 DNA reads TGTGCCAGTAGTAACGAGCGGAGGGGGCCTTGGACAGATACGCAGTATTTT. The whole variable domain, remainder taken from reference TRBV19 and TRBJ2-3, is DGGITQSPKYLFRKEGQNVTLSCEQNLNHDAMYWYRQDPGQGLRLIYYSQIVNDFQKGDIAEGYSVSREKKESFPLTVTSAQKNPTAFYLCASSNERRGPWTDTQYFGPGTRLTVL.

The gene calls are TRBV6-6 and TRBJ1-1; maybe TRBD1 (5 bases). The germline V gene encodes CDR1 MNHNY and CDR2 SVGAGI (reference sequence). V lost 5 bases and J 1 base, leaving 11 bases between the germline ends. The CDR3 has 14 amino acids. This CDR3 is CASSTGLPNTEAFF. Here the CDR3 DNA reads TGTGCCAGCAGTACGGGACTTCCGAACACTGAAGCTTTCTTT.

This clone has a handful of counts. This chain connects TRBV18 to TRBJ2-7, with 7 bases lining up with TRBD1. Looked up from germline, CDR1 is KGHSH and CDR2 is LQKENI. J was trimmed by 5 bases and V by 3 bases; bases with no gene match: 10. This CDR3 is built from 15 residues. In DNA form, the CDR3 reads TGTGCCAGCTCACCCCCGGGACAGTTAAGCCACGAGCAGTACTTC. Its translation: CASSPPGQLSHEQYF.

This chain connects TRBV9 to TRBJ2-5; 7 bases are a match to TRBD1. With V trimmed by 0 bases and J by 1 base, 6 bases remained unmatched. Germline V gene sequence: CDR1 SGDLS, CDR2 YYNGEE. The CDR3 consists of 16 residues. The chain's CDR3 is CASSVGAGGFQETQYF. CDR3 DNA: TGTGCCAGCAGCGTAGGGGCAGGGGGATTCCAAGAGACCCAGTACTTC.

The V and J genes are TRBV9 and TRBJ2-1, with TRBD2 identical over 12 bases. Germline-derived CDR1 and CDR2 are SGDLS and YYNGEE. This CDR3 is 20 amino acids long. The trim removed 0 bases at V and 0 bases at J, leaving 10 bases unmatched. CDR3 DNA: TGTGCCAGCAGCGTAGGGGTGACTAGCGGGAGTTGGGGCTCCTACAATGAGCAGTTCTTC. Protein: CASSVGVTSGSWGSYNEQFF.

This chain uses TRBV3-1 (or the pseudogene TRBV3-2) with TRBJ1-1; D not certain. V shed 3 bases and J shed 1 base, with 9 bases lying between them. The CDR3 length is 14 residues. Germline-derived CDR1 and CDR2 are LGHDT and YNNKEL (reference sequence). The CDR3 loop reads CASSQGRANTEAFF. CDR3 coding DNA: TGTGCCAGCAGCCAGGGGAGGGCGAACACTGAAGCTTTCTTT.

The rearrangement uses TRBV7-9 and TRBJ1-1; D is unresolved. Trimming pared 2 bases from V and 6 bases from J, leaving 10 bases between. The V gene's germline CDR1 is SEHNR and CDR2 FQNEAQ (reference sequence). This CDR3 has 13 amino acids. As DNA, the CDR3 is TGTGCCAGCAGCTTACCGGGGAGCGCTGAAGCTTTCTTT. Residues: CASSLPGSAEAFF.

This clone was seen once. CDR3 residues: CASSVQDHSYEQYF. The CDR3 region has the DNA TGTGCCAGCAGCGTACAGGATCACTCCTACGAGCAGTACTTC. This chain links TRBV9 with TRBJ2-7; D is ambiguous. This CDR3 has 14 amino acids. CDR1 is SGDLS and CDR2 is YYNGEE in the germline V gene. The germline V and J ends were trimmed by 1 base and 0 bases, with 8 bases remaining between them.

The chain joins TRBV3-1 (or the pseudogene TRBV3-2) to TRBJ1-5; D unresolved. The CDR3 has 14 residues. Looked up from germline, CDR1 is LGHDT and CDR2 is YNNKEL (reference sequence). V lost 0 bases and J 1 base, leaving 4 bases between the germline ends. The CDR3 region has the DNA TGTGCCAGCAGCCAAGATCCAAGCAATCAGCCCCAGCATTTT. Amino acids: CASSQDPSNQPQHF.

The chain is built from TRBV7-9 and TRBJ2-7, with TRBD1 matching 9 bases. Germline V gene sequence: CDR1 SEHNR, CDR2 FQNEAQ (reference sequence). This CDR3 comprises 15 residues. V shed 5 bases and J 9 bases; nucleotides not matched to a gene: 14. The CDR3 spells CASSPGTGRPARQYF. The CDR3 nucleotides are TGTGCCAGCAGCCCGGGGACAGGGAGACCCGCGAGGCAGTACTTC.

The chain links TRBV18 to TRBJ1-5; a possible D gene is TRBD1 (5 bases). This CDR3 contains 12 residues. CDR1 is KGHSH, CDR2 LQKENI, per germline. V lost 6 bases, J lost 6 bases, and 9 bases lay in between. CDR3 sequence: CASSGGGQPQHF. CDR3 DNA sequence: TGTGCCAGCTCGGGGGGGGGTCAGCCCCAGCATTTT.

This clone was recorded once. This chain connects TRBV19 to TRBJ2-3; 8 bases align to TRBD2. Germline V gene sequence: CDR1 LNHDA, CDR2 SQIVND (reference sequence). V shed 4 bases and J 0 bases; nucleotides not matched to a gene: 3. The CDR3 loop spans 15 amino acids. CDR3 region: CASSRERGSTDTQYF. In DNA form, the CDR3 reads TGTGCCAGTAGTAGAGAGCGGGGGAGCACAGATACGCAGTATTTT. The variable domain in full, completed from reference TRBV19 and TRBJ2-3, reads DGGITQSPKYLFRKEGQNVTLSCEQNLNHDAMYWYRQDPGQGLRLIYYSQIVNDFQKGDIAEGYSVSREKKESFPLTVTSAQKNPTAFYLCASSRERGSTDTQYFGPGTRLTVL.

This chain uses TRBV7-9 with TRBJ1-5; a possible D gene is TRBD1 (5 bases). Germline V lookup: CDR1 SEHNR, CDR2 FQNEAQ (reference sequence). The V end lost 5 bases, the J end lost 0 bases, and 17 bases lay between the germline ends. This CDR3 is 17 amino acids long. The CDR3 DNA sequence: TGTGCCAGCAGCCATGCGGGGGATTGGTATAGCAATCAGCCCCAGCATTTT. Translation: CASSHAGDWYSNQPQHF.

This clone turned up a few times. J is TRBJ2-1 and V is TRBV5-5; a possible D gene is TRBD1 (5 bases). The germline V gene encodes CDR1 SGHKS and CDR2 YYEKEE (reference sequence). This CDR3 is built from 14 residues. With 0 bases removed from V and 3 bases from J, the gap between germline ends came to 7 bases. The CDR3 loop is CASSLEQVYNEQFF. CDR3 nucleotides: TGTGCCAGCAGCTTGGAACAGGTCTACAATGAGCAGTTCTTC.

The chain links TRBV14 to TRBJ2-3; TRBD2 agrees at 7 bases. The germline V gene encodes CDR1 SGHDN and CDR2 FVKESK. V lost 5 bases to trimming and J lost 2 bases; unmatched junction nucleotides: 7. The CDR3 length is 15 residues. The chain's CDR3 is CASSYRRGVTDTQYF. The CDR3 DNA is TGTGCCAGCAGCTACAGACGGGGGGTCACAGATACGCAGTATTTT. Complete variable domain (other parts from reference TRBV14 and TRBJ2-3): EAGVTQFPSHSVIEKGQTVTLRCDPISGHDNLYWYRRVMGKEIKFLLHFVKESKQDESGMPNNRFLAERTGGTYSTLKVQPAELEDSGVYFCASSYRRGVTDTQYFGPGTRLTVL.

This chain links TRBV4-3 with TRBJ2-7, with D possibly being TRBD2 (6 bases). The V gene's germline CDR1 is LGHNA and CDR2 YSLEER. V was trimmed by 0 bases and J by 4 bases, leaving 22 bases between them. This CDR3 region has 18 residues. The CDR3 DNA is TGCGCCAGCAGCCAAGAATTGTCTTACGGGACTTTAGGATACGAGCAGTACTTC. It yields the protein CASSQELSYGTLGYEQYF.

The chain uses TRBV19 and TRBJ1-2; D unclear. Per germline, CDR1 LNHDA and CDR2 SQIVND (reference sequence). Trimming stripped 5 bases from V and 8 bases from J, with 18 bases between. The CDR3 loop spans 14 amino acids. The DNA for the CDR3 is TGTGCCAGTAGTTACCGCCCCCACACCGGGGGCTACACCTTC. Protein: CASSYRPHTGGYTF.

The CDR3 nucleotides read TGTGCCAGCAGCCAACGGACAGGGACCAATCAGCCCCAGCATTTT. The encoded protein is CASSQRTGTNQPQHF. V usage is TRBV7-8 and J usage is TRBJ1-5, with TRBD1 identical over 8 bases. The CDR3 is 15 amino acids. Trimming at V came to 5 bases and at J to 3 bases, leaving 6 bases not matched to a gene. Per the germline V gene, CDR1 is SGHVS and CDR2 is FQNEAQ.

The rearrangement uses TRBV6-4 and TRBJ2-3, with D tentatively TRBD2 (6 bases). V lost 4 bases to trimming and J lost 2 bases, with 13 bases between them. Germline-derived CDR1 and CDR2 are MRHNA and SNTAGT. The CDR3 has 15 residues. The CDR3: CASSALSGFTDTQYF. DNA of the CDR3: TGTGCCAGCAGTGCCCTTAGCGGCTTCACAGATACGCAGTATTTT.

The chain couples TRBV7-3 to TRBJ1-2; a possible D gene is TRBD1 (6 bases). V was clipped by 5 bases and J by 1 base, with 14 bases between them. Germline V gene data show CDR1 as SGHTA and CDR2 as FQGTGA. The CDR3 covers 15 residues. DNA of the CDR3: TGTGCCAGCAGCCCACAGGGTGGTAGTAACTATGGCTACACCTTC. It codes for CASSPQGGSNYGYTF.

This clone was found a few times. The CDR3 DNA follows: TGTGCCAGCAGCCAAGATCTTATCTATGGCTACACCTTC. Translating gives CASSQDLIYGYTF. This sequence joins TRBV14 and TRBJ1-2; D not certain. V lost 0 bases and J 4 bases, leaving 6 bases between the germline ends. The V gene's germline CDR1 is SGHDN and CDR2 FVKESK. This CDR3 is 13 amino acids long.

V usage is TRBV19 and J usage is TRBJ2-3, with TRBD2 matching 9 bases. V lost 7 bases, J lost 1 base, and 12 bases stayed unmatched. The germline CDR1 and CDR2 sequences are LNHDA and SQIVND (reference sequence). There are 17 residues in the CDR3. CDR3 sequence reads: CASTPRASGEGTDTQYF. Here the CDR3 DNA reads TGTGCCAGTACCCCTCGGGCTAGCGGGGAGGGCACAGATACGCAGTATTTT.

The genes are TRBV25-1 and TRBJ1-4, with TRBD1 identical over 7 bases. Germline V gives CDR1 MGHDK, CDR2 SYGVNS. V lost 8 bases to trimming and J lost 5 bases; unmatched junction nucleotides: 8. CDR3 length: 14 amino acids. For the CDR3, the DNA is TGTGCCAGCGGGACCGGGACAGCGAATGAAAAACTGTTTTTT. This codes for CASGTGTANEKLFF.

This chain connects TRBV12-3 or TRBV12-4 to TRBJ1-1, with a possible D match to TRBD1 (5 bases). Trimming removed 2 bases at V and 6 bases at J, with 10 bases between. The CDR3 is 13 amino acids. CDR3 nucleotide sequence: TGTGCCAGCAGTTTATACAAGGGGTCTGAAGCTTTCTTT. Its protein is CASSLYKGSEAFF.

The chain combines TRBV15 with TRBJ2-1, with 8 bases that match TRBD2. Germline V CDR1 and CDR2: LNHNV, YYDKDF (reference sequence). Trimming removed 0 bases from V and 0 bases from J; junction bases left unmatched: 4. CDR3 length equals 17 residues. The CDR3 DNA reads as TGTGCCACCAGCAGAGATCTCGGGGGGGGCTCCTACAATGAGCAGTTCTTC. Translating it yields CATSRDLGGGSYNEQFF.

V and J are TRBV11-2 and TRBJ1-5, with D maybe TRBD1 (6 bases). The germline gives CDR1 SGHAT, CDR2 FQNNGV. The CDR3 has 15 amino acids. Trimming took 4 bases from V and 7 from J, leaving 17 bases between them. The CDR3 DNA reads TGTGCCAGCAGCTCCCATCGCAGGGGAGACCAGCCCCAGCATTTT. Residues: CASSSHRRGDQPQHF.

This clone was observed a single time. The chain carries TRBV12-5 and TRBJ2-5; D remains ambiguous. Per the germline V gene, CDR1 is LGHNT and CDR2 is FRNRAP. Trimming removed 5 bases from V and 5 bases from J, with 15 bases in between. The CDR3 runs 14 residues. CDR3 sequence reads: CASGPPPIGETQYF. Here the CDR3 DNA reads TGTGCTAGTGGTCCCCCCCCCATCGGGGAGACCCAGTACTTC.